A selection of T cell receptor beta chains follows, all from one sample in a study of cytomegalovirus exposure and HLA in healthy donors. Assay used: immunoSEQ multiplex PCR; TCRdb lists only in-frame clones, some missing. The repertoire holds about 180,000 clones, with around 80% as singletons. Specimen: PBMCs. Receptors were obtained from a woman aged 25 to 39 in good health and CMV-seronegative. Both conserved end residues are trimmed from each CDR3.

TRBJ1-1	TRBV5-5	ASRRLDSRQMNTEAF
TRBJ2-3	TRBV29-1	SVGTSGGFDTQY
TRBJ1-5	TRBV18	ASSPAGLQPQH
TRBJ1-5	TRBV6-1	ASSDLLGRVVNQPQH
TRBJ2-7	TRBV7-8	ASTLGGGQGTYEQY
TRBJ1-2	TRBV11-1	ASSQRVNYGYT
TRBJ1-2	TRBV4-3	ASSQDQGTGNGYT
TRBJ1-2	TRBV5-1	ASSRRGGGYT
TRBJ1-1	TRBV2	ASSEGPNRIMNTEAL
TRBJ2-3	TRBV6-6	ASSYQDRADTQY
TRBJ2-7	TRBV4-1	ASSQDPQPRWYEQY